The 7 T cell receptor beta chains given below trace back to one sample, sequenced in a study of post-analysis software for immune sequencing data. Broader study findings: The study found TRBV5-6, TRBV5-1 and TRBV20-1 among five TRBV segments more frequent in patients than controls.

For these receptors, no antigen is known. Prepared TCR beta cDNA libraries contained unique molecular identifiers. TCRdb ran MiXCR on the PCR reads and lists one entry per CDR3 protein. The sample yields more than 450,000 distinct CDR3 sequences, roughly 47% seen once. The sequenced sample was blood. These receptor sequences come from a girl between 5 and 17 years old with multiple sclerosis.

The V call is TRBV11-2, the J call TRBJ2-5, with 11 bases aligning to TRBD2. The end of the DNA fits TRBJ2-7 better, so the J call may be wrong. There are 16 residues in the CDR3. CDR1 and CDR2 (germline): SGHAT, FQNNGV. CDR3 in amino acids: CASSSSLAGGGYEQYF. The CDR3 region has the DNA TGTGCCAGCAGCTCCTCCTTAGCGGGAGGGGGTTACGAGCAGTACTTC.

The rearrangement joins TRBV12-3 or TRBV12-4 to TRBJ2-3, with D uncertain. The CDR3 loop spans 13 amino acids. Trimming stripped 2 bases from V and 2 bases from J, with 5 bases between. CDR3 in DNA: TGTGCCAGCAGTTTAAGGATCACAGATACGCAGTATTTT. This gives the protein CASSLRITDTQYF.

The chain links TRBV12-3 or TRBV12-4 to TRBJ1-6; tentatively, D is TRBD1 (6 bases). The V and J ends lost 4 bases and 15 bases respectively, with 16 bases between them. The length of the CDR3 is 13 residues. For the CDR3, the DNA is TGTGCCAGCAGTTCGGCGGACAGCTCCTACCTCCACTTT. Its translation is CASSSADSSYLHF.

Here the CDR3 reads CASSSGVKDEQFF. The CDR3 nucleotides are TGTGCCAGCTCTAGCGGGGTGAAGGATGAGCAGTTCTTC. The V and J genes are TRBV12-3 or TRBV12-4 and TRBJ2-1, with TRBD2 matching 9 bases. This CDR3 has 13 residues. V lost 8 bases to trimming and J lost 8 bases; unmatched junction nucleotides: 7.

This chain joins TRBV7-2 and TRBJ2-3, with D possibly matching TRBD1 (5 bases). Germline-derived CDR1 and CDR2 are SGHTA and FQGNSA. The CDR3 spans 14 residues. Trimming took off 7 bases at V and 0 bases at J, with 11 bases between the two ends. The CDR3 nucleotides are TGTGCCAGCACAGGGTACCTGAGCACAGATACGCAGTATTTT. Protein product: CASTGYLSTDTQYF. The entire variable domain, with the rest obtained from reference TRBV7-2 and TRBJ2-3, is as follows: GAGVSQSPSNKVTEKGKDVELRCDPISGHTALYWYRQSLGQGLEFLIYFQGNSAPDKSGLPSDRFSAERTGGSVSTLTIQRTQQEDSAVYLCASTGYLSTDTQYFGPGTRLTVL.

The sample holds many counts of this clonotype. This CDR3 is CASSLTVRGEQYF. DNA of the CDR3: TGTGCCAGCAGCTTAACCGTGAGAGGAGAGCAGTACTTC. The chain has TRBV7-3 and TRBJ2-7; D gene ambiguous. The V and J ends lost 0 bases and 7 bases respectively, with 10 bases between them. The germline CDR1 and CDR2 sequences are SGHTA and FQGTGA. CDR3 length: 13 residues.

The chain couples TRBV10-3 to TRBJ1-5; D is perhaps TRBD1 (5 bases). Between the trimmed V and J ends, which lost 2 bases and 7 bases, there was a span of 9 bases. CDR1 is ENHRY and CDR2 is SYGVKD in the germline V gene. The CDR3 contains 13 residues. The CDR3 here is CAISEAGNQPQHF. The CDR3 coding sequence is TGTGCCATCAGTGAGGCAGGGAACCAGCCCCAGCATTTT.